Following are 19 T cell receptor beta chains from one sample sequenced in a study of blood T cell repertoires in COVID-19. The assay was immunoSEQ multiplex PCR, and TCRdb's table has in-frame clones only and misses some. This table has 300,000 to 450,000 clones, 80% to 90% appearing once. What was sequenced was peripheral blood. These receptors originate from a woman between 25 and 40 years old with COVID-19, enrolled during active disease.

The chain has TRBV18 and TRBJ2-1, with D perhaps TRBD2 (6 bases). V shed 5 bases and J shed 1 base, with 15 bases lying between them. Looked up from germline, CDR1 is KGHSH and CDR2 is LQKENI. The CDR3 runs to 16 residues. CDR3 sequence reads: CASSRDSAGSYNEQFF. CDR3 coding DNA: TGTGCCAGCTCAAGAGACTCCGCGGGGTCCTACAATGAGCAGTTCTTC. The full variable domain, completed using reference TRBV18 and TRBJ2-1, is NAGVMQNPRHLVRRRGQEARLRCSPMKGHSHVYWYRQLPEEGLKFMVYLQKENIIDESGMPKERFSAEFPKEGPSILRIQQVVRGDSAAYFCASSRDSAGSYNEQFFGPGTRLTVL.

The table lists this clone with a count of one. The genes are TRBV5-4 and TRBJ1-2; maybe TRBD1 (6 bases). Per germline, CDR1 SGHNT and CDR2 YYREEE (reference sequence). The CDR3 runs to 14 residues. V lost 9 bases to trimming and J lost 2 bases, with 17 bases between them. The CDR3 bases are TGTGCCACCCACCTTGTGAGGGGGAACTATGGCTACACCTTC. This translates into CATHLVRGNYGYTF.

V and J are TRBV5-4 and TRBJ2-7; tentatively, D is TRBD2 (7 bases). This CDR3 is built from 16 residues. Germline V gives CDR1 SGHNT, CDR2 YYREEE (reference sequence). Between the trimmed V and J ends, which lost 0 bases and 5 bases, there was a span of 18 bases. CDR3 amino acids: CASSLDGGPVGDEQYF. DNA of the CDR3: TGTGCCAGCAGCTTGGACGGGGGGCCCGTAGGGGACGAGCAGTACTTC.

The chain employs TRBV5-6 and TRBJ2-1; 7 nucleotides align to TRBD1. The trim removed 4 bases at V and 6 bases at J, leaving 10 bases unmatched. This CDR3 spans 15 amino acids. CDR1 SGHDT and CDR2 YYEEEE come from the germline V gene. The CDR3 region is CASSKTTGRSNEQFF. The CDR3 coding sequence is TGTGCCAGCAGCAAGACGACAGGGCGGAGCAATGAGCAGTTCTTC.

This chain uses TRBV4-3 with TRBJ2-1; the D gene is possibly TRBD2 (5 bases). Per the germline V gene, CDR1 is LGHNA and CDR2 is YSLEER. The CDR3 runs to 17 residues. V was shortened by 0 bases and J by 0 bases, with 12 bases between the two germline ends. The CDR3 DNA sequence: TGCGCCAGCAGCCAAGAGACGCGGGCGAGCTCCTACAATGAGCAGTTCTTC. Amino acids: CASSQETRASSYNEQFF.

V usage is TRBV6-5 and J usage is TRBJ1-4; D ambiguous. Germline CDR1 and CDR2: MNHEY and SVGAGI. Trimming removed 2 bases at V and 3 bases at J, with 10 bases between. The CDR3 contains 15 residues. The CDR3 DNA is TGTGCCAGCAGTTACGCCACAGCTTCTAATGAAAAACTGTTTTTT. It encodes CASSYATASNEKLFF.

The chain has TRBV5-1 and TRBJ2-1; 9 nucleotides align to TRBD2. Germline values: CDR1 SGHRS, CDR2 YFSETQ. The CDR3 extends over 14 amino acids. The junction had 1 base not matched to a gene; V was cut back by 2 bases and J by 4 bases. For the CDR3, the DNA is TGCGCCAGCAGCTTAAGCGGGGGGTACAATGAGCAGTTCTTC. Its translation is CASSLSGGYNEQFF.

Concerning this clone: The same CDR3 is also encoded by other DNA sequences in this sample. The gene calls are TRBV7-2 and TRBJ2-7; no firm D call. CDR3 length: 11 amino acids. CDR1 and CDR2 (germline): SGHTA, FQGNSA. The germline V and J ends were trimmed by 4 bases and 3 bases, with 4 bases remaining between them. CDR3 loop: CASSSYYEQYF. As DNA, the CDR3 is TGTGCCAGCAGCTCCTACTACGAGCAGTACTTC.

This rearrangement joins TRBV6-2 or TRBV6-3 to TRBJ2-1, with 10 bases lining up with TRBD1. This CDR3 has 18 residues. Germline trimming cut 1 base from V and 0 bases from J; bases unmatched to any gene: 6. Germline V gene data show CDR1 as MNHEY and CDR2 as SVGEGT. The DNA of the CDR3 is TGTGCCAGCAGTTACTATTTAGGGACAGGGGACTCCTACAATGAGCAGTTCTTC. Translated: CASSYYLGTGDSYNEQFF.

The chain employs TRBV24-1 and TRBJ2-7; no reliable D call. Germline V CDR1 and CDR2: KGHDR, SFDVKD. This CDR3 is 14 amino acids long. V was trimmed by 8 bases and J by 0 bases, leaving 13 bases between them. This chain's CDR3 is CATMPSPSSYEQYV. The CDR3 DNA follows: TGTGCCACCATGCCCTCTCCTAGCTCCTACGAGCAGTACGTC.

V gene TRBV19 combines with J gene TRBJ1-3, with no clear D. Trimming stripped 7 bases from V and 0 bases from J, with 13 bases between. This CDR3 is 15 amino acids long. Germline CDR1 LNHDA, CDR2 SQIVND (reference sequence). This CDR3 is CASTAGPDSGNTIYF. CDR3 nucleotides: TGTGCCAGTACCGCAGGCCCAGACTCTGGAAACACCATATATTTT.

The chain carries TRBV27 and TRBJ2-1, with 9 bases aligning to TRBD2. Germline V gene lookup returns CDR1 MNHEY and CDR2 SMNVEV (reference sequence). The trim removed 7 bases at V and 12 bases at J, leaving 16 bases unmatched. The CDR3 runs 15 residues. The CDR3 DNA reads TGTGCCAGCACCCCAGGTCGTAGCGGGAGATGGGCGCAGTTCTTC. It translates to CASTPGRSGRWAQFF.

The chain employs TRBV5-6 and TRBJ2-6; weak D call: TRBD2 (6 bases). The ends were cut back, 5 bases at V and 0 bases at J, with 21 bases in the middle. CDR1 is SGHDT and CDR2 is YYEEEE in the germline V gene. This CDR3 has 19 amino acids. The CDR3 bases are TGTGCCAGCAGTTCTCCTGGAGGGGTCCCCAGCTCTGGGGCCAACGTCCTGACTTTC. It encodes CASSSPGGVPSSGANVLTF.

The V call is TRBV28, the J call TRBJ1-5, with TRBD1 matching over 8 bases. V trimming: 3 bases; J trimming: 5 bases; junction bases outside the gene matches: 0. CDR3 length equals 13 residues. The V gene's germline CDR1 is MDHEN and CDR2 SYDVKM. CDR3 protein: CASSLTGDQPQHF. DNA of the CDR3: TGTGCCAGCAGTTTGACAGGGGATCAGCCCCAGCATTTT.

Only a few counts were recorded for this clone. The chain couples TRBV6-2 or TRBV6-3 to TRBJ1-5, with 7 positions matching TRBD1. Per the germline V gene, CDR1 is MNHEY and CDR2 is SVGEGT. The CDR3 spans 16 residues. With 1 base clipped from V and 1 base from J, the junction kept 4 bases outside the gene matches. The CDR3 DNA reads TGTGCCAGCAGTTACTTGGCAGGGGGGAGCAATCAGCCCCAGCATTTT. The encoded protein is CASSYLAGGSNQPQHF.

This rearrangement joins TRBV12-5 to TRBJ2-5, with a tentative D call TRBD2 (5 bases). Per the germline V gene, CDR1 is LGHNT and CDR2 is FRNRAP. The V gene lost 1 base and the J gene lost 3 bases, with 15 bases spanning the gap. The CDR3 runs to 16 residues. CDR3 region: CASGLGDLWTEETQYF. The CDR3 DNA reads TGTGCTAGTGGTTTGGGAGACCTCTGGACTGAAGAGACCCAGTACTTC.

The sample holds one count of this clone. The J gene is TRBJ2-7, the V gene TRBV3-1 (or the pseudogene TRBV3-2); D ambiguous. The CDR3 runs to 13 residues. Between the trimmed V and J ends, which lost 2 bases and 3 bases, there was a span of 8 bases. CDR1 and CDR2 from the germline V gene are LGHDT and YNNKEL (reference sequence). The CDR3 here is CASSQSLNYEQYF. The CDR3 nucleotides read TGTGCCAGCAGCCAATCCCTAAACTACGAGCAGTACTTC.

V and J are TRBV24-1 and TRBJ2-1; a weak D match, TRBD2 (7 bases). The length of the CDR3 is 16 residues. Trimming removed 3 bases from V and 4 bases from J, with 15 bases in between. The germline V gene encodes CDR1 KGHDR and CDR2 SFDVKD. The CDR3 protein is CATSDAVAGAYNEQFF. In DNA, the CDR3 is TGTGCCACCAGTGATGCGGTTGCGGGGGCATACAATGAGCAGTTCTTC.

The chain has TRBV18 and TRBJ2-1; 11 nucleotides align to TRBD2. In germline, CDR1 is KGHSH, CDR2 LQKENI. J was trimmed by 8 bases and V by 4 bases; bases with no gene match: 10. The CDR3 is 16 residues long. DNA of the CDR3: TGTGCCAGCTCACGACTACTAGCGGGGGCGGACGATGAGCAGTTCTTC. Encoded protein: CASSRLLAGADDEQFF.